The present T cell receptor beta chain was sequenced within a study of human T cells and chemical hapten exposure. Turning to the study itself: Diphenylcyclopropenone was administered weekly to the scalp of patients throughout the approximately 24-week study.

Time point: pre-sensitization, week 0. Stated treatment: therapeutic diphenylcyclopropenone sensitization with weekly scalp DPC. It was the library that attached unique molecular identifiers to individual cDNA molecules. TCRdb independently ran MiXCR on the RACE reads; one entry per CDR3 protein. The data show approximately 400,000 distinct CDR3 sequences, with about 5.1% seen just once and about 2.5% held by the top ten. For this clonotype: The antigen is undetermined.

Points from the study as a whole: There was no change with DPC sensitization in TCRs above 1 in 1000 frequency.

This receptor was identified in a woman between 50 and 59 years old with alopecia areata. Some clones in this sample may be carry-over from other donors' samples. This material consisted of whole blood, taken in connection with sensitization to the hapten diphenylcyclopropenone (DPC).

DNA for the CDR3: TGTGCCAGCAGCACGACGGCACTAGCCAAAAACATTCAGTACTTC. Its protein product is CASSTTALAKNIQYF. The chain couples TRBV9 to TRBJ2-4; no clear D gene. Germline assignment: CDR1 SGDLS and CDR2 YYNGEE. This CDR3 region has 15 residues. Deletions cut 4 bases from V and 0 bases from J, with 11 bases between.